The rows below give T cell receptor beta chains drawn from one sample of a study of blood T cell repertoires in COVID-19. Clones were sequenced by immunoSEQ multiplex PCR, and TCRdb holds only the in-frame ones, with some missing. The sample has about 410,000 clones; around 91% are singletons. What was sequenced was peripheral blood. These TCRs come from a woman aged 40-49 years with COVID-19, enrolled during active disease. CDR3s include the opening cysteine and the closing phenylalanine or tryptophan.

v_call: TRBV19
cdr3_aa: CASSAGTTGGTQYF

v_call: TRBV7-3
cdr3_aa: CASSLGGPNGYTF

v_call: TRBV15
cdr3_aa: CATSRDARVGDTQYF

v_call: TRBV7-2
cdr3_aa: CASRWGTSGANEQFF

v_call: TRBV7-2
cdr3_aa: CASSFSLRGARMNTEAFF

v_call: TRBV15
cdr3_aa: CATTPGLAAGELFF

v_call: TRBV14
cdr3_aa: CASSQAVGGWHGYTF

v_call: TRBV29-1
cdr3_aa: CSVERRVGGSAGEQYF

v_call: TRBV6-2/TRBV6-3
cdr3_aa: CASSRAGGITEAFF

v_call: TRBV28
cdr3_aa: CASIPLGTHENYGYTF